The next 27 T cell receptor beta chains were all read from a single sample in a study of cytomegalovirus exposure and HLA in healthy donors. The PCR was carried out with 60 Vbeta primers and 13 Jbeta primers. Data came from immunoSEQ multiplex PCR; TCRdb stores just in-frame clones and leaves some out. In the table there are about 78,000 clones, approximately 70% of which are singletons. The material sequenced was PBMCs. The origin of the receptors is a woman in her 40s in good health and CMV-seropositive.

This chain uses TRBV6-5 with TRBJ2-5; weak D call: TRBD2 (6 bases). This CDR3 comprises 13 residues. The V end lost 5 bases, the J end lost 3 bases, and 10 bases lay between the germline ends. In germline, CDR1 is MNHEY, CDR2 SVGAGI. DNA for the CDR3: TGTGCCAGCAGTACCTCTAGCGAAGAGACCCAGTACTTC. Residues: CASSTSSEETQYF.

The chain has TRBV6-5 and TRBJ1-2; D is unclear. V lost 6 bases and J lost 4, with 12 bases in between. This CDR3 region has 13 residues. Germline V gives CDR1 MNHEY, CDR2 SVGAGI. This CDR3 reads CASSPDGAYGYTF. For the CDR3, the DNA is TGTGCCAGCAGCCCAGACGGAGCCTATGGCTACACCTTC.

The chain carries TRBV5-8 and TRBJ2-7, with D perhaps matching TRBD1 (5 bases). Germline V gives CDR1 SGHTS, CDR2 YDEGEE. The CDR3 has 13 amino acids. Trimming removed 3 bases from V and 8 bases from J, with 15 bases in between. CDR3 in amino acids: CASSSQQATKQYF. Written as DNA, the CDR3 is TGTGCCAGCAGCTCTCAACAGGCCACTAAGCAGTACTTC.

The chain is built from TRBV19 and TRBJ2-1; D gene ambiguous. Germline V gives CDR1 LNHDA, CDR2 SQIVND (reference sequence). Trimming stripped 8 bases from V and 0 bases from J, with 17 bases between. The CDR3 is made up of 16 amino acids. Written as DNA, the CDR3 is TGTGCCAGTTTTCATGGTGGAGATAGCTCCTACAATGAGCAGTTCTTC. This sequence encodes CASFHGGDSSYNEQFF.

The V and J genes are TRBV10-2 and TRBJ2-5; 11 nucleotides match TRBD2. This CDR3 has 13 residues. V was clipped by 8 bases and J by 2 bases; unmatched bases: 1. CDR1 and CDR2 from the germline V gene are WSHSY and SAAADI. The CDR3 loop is CASRLAGQETQYF. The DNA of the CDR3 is TGCGCCAGCCGACTAGCGGGACAAGAGACCCAGTACTTC.

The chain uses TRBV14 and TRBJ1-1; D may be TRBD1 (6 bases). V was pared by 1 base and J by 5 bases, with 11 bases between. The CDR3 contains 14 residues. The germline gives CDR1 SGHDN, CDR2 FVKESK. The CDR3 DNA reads TGTGCCAGCAGCCAAGTCCGGGGGGCAACTGAAGCTTTCTTT. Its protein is CASSQVRGATEAFF.

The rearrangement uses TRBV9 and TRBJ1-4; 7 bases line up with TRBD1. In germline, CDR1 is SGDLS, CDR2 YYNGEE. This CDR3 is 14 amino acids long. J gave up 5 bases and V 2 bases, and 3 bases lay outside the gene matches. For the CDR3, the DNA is TGTGCCAGCAGCGTGGGGACAGTCAATGAAAAACTGTTTTTT. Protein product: CASSVGTVNEKLFF. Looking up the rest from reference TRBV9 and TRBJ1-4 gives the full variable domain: DSGVTQTPKHLITATGQRVTLRCSPRSGDLSVYWYQQSLDQGLQFLIQYYNGEERAKGNILERFSAQQFPDLHSELNLSSLELGDSALYFCASSVGTVNEKLFFGSGTQLSVL.

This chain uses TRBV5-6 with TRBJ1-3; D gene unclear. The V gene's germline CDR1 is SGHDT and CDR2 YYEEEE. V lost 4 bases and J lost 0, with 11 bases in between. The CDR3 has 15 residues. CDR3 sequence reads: CASSHGMTSGNTIYF. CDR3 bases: TGTGCCAGCAGCCACGGGATGACCTCTGGAAACACCATATATTTT.

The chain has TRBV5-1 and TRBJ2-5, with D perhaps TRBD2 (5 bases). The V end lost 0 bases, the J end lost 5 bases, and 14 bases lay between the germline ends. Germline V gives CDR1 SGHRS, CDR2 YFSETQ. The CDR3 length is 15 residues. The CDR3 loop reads CASSLAVGRGETQYF. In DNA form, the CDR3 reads TGCGCCAGCAGCTTGGCCGTGGGCAGAGGGGAGACCCAGTACTTC.

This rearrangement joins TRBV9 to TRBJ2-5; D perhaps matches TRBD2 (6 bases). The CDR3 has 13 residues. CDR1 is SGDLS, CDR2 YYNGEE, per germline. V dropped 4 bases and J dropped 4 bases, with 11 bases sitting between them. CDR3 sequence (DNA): TGTGCCAGCAGCTTAACCGGGAGAGAGACCCAGTACTTC. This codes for CASSLTGRETQYF. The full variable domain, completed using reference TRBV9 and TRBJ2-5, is DSGVTQTPKHLITATGQRVTLRCSPRSGDLSVYWYQQSLDQGLQFLIQYYNGEERAKGNILERFSAQQFPDLHSELNLSSLELGDSALYFCASSLTGRETQYFGPGTRLLVL.

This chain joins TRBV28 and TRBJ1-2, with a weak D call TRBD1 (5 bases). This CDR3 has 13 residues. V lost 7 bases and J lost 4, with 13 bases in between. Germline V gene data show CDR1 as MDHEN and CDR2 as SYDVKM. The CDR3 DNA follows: TGTGCCAGCACCCTCGCAGGGATCTATGGCTACACCTTC. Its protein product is CASTLAGIYGYTF.

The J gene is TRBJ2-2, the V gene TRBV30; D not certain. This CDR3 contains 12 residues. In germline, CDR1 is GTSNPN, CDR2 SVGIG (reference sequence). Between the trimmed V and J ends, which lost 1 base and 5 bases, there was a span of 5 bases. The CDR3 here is CAWSGRTGELFF. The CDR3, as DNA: TGTGCCTGGAGTGGTCGTACCGGGGAGCTGTTTTTT.

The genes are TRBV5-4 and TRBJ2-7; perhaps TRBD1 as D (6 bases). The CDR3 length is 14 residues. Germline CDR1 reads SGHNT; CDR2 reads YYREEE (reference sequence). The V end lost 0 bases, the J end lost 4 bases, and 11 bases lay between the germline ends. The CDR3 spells CASSLGQGSYEQYF. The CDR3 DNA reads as TGTGCCAGCAGCTTGGGGCAGGGGTCTTACGAGCAGTACTTC.

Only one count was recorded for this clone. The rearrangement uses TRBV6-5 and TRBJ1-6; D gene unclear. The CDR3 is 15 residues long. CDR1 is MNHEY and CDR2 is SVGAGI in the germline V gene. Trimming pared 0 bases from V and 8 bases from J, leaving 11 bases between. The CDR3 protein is CASSYSGRHDSPLHF. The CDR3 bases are TGTGCCAGCAGTTACTCGGGCAGACACGATTCACCCCTCCACTTT.

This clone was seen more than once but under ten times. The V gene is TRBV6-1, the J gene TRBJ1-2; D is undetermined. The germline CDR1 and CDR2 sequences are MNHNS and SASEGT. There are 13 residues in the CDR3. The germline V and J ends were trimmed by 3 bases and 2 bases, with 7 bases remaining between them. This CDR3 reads CASSDRGNYGYTF. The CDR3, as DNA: TGTGCCAGCAGTGATCGCGGAAACTATGGCTACACCTTC.

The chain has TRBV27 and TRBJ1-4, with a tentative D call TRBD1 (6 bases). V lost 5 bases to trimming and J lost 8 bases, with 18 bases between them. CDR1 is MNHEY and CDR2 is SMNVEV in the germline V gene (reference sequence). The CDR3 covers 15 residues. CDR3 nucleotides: TGTGCCAGCAGTGAGCAGGGACCTAGGGGGGAAAAACTGTTTTTT. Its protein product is CASSEQGPRGEKLFF.

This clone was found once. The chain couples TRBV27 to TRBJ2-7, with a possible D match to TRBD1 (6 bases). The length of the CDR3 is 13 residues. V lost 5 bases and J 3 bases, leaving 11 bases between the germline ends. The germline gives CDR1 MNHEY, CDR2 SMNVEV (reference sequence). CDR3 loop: CASSPGQIYEQYF. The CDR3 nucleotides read TGTGCCAGCAGTCCCGGACAGATCTACGAGCAGTACTTC.

The CDR3 here is CASRGLAGGPVGTDTQYF. Here the CDR3 DNA reads TGTGCCAGCAGGGGACTAGCGGGAGGGCCCGTTGGTACAGATACGCAGTATTTT. The rearrangement joins TRBV7-9 to TRBJ2-3; 16 nucleotides match TRBD2. Trimming at V came to 6 bases and at J to 3 bases, leaving 9 bases not matched to a gene. The germline V gene encodes CDR1 SEHNR and CDR2 FQNEAQ (reference sequence). The CDR3 totals 18 residues.

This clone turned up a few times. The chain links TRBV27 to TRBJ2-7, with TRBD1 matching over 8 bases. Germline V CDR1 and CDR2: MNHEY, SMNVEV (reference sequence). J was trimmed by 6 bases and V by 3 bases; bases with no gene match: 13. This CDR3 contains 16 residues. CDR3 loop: CASSLGQGAVGFEQYF. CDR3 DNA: TGTGCCAGCAGTTTGGGGCAGGGGGCGGTAGGTTTCGAGCAGTACTTC.

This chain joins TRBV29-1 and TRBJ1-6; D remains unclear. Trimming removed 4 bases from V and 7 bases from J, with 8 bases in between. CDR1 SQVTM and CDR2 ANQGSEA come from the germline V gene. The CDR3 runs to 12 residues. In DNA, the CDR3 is TGCAGCGTTGCGGAGGGAAATTCACCCCTCCACTTT. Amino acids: CSVAEGNSPLHF.

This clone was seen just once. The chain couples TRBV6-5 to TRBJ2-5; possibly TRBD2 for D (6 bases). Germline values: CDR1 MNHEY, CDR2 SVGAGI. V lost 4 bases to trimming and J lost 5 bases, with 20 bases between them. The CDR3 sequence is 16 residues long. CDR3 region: CASSWGKEGSHETQYF. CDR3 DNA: TGTGCCAGCAGTTGGGGCAAGGAGGGGTCGCATGAGACCCAGTACTTC.

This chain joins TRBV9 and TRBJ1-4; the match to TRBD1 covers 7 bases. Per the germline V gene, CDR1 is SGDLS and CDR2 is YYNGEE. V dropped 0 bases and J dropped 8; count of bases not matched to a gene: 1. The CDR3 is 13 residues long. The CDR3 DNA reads TGTGCCAGCAGCGTAGGACAGGGAGAAAAACTGTTTTTT. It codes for CASSVGQGEKLFF.

CDR3 in DNA: TGTGCCAGCGCGGCAGGGGGCGGTTGGGACGCTTTCTTT. Translated: CASAAGGGWDAFF. This chain uses TRBV6-1 with TRBJ1-1, with TRBD1 identical over 8 bases. The V and J ends lost 8 bases and 11 bases, in that order; junction bases with no gene match: 13. The V gene's germline CDR1 is MNHNS and CDR2 SASEGT. The length of the CDR3 is 13 residues.

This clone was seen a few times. The CDR3 nucleotides read TGTGCCACCAGCAGCGAACAGGGTAGCACTGAAGCTTTCTTT. Its protein is CATSSEQGSTEAFF. V and J are TRBV15 and TRBJ1-1; possibly TRBD1 for D (6 bases). The CDR3 has 14 amino acids. Trimming stripped 3 bases from V and 4 bases from J, with 12 bases between. CDR1 is LNHNV, CDR2 YYDKDF, per germline (reference sequence).

The CDR3 nucleotides are TGTGCCAGCAGCTTAGCAGGTAGTAGCGCCAACACCGGGGAGCTGTTTTTT. Its protein is CASSLAGSSANTGELFF. The chain has TRBV11-2 and TRBJ2-2; D is possibly TRBD2 (5 bases). V was shortened by 1 base and J by 2 bases, with 14 bases between the two germline ends. CDR3 length: 17 amino acids. CDR1 SGHAT and CDR2 FQNNGV come from the germline V gene.

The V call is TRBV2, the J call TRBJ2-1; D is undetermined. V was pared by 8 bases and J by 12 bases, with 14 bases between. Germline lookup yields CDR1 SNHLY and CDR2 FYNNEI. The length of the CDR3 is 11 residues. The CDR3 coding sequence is TGTGCCAGCTTTCGTTATAACGGGCAGTTCTTC. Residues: CASFRYNGQFF.

The CDR3 spells CASSTRTATNEKLFF. CDR3 in DNA: TGTGCCAGCAGCACCCGGACAGCGACTAATGAAAAACTGTTTTTT. J is TRBJ1-4 and V is TRBV11-2; a weak D match, TRBD1 (6 bases). V lost 5 bases and J lost 2, with 12 bases in between. CDR1 and CDR2 (germline): SGHAT, FQNNGV. This CDR3 has 15 residues.